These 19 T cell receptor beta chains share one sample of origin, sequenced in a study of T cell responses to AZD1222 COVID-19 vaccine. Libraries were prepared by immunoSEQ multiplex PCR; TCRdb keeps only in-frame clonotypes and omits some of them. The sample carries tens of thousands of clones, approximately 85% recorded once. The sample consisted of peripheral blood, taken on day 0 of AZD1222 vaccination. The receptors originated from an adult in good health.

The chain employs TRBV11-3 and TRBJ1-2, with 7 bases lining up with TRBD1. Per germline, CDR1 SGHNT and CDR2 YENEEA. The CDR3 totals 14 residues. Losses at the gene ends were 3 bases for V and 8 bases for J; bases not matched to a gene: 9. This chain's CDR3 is CASSLTGSWGGYTF. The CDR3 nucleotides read TGTGCCAGCAGCTTGACAGGGAGCTGGGGAGGCTACACCTTC.

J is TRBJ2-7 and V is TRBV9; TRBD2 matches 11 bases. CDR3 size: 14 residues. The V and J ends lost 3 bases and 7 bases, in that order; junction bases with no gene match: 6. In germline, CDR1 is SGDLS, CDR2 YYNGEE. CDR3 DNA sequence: TGTGCCAGCAGCGGTAGCGGGGGGGCCTTAGAGCAGTACTTC. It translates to CASSGSGGALEQYF.

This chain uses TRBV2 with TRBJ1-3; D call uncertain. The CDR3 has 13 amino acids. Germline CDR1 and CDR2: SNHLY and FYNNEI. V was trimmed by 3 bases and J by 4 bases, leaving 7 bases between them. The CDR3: CASSEMIGNTIYF. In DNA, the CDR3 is TGTGCCAGCAGTGAGATGATCGGAAACACCATATATTTT.

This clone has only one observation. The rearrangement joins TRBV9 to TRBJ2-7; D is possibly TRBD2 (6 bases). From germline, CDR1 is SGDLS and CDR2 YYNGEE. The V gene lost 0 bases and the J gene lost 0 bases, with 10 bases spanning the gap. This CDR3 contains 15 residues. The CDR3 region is CASSVAGDFSYEQYF. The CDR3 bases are TGTGCCAGCAGCGTAGCGGGGGACTTCTCCTACGAGCAGTACTTC.

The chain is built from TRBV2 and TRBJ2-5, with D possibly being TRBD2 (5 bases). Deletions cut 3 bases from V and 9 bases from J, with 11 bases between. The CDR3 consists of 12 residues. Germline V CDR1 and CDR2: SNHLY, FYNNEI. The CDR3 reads CASSDRLLAQYF. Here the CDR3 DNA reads TGTGCCAGCAGTGATCGCTTACTAGCCCAGTACTTC.

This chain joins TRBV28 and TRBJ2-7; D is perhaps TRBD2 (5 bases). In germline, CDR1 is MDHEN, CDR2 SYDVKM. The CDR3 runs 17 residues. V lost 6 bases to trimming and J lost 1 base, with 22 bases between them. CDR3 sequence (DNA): TGTGCCAGCAGCCCGTTTTCGACCGGGGTCGTATCCTACGAGCAGTACTTC. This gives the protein CASSPFSTGVVSYEQYF. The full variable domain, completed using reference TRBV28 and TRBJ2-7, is DVKVTQSSRYLVKRTGEKVFLECVQDMDHENMFWYRQDPGLGLRLIYFSYDVKMKEKGDIPEGYSVSREKKERFSLILESASTNQTSMYLCASSPFSTGVVSYEQYFGPGTRLTVT.

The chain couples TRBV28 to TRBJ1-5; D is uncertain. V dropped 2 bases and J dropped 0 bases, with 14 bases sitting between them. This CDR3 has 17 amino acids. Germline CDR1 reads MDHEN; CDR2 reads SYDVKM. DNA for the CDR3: TGTGCCAGCAGTTTAGGGCCGAAGGGATATAGCAATCAGCCCCAGCATTTT. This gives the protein CASSLGPKGYSNQPQHF.

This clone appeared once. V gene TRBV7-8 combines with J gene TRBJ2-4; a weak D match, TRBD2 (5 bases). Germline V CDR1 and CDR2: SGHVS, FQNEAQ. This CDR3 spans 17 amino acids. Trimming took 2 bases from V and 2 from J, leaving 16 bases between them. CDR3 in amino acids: CASSLLLLTGTKNIQYF. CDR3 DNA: TGTGCCAGCAGCTTACTCCTACTCACGGGGACCAAAAACATTCAGTACTTC.

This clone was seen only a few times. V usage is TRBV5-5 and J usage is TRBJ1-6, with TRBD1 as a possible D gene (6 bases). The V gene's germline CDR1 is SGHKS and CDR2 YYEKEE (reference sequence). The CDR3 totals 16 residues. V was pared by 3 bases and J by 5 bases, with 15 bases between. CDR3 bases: TGTGCCAGCAGCTACCTTTCCGGGGGGCATAATTCACCCCTCCACTTT. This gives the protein CASSYLSGGHNSPLHF.

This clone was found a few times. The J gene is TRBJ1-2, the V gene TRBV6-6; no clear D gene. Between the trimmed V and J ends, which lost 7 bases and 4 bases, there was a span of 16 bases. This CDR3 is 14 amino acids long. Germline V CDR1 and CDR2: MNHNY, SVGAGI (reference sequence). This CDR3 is CASTLQPPSYGYTF. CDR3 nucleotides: TGTGCCAGCACCCTCCAGCCACCCAGCTATGGCTACACCTTC.

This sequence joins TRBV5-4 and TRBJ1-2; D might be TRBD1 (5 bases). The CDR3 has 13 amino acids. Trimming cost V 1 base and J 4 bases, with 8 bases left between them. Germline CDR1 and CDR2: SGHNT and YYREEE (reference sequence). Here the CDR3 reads CASSLQGSYGYTF. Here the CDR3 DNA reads TGTGCCAGCAGCTTGCAGGGATCCTATGGCTACACCTTC.

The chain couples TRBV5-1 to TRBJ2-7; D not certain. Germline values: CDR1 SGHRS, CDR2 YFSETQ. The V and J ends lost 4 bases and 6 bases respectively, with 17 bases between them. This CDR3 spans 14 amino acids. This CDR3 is CASSALDPKGEQYF. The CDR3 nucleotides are TGCGCCAGCAGCGCCCTCGACCCTAAAGGCGAGCAGTACTTC.

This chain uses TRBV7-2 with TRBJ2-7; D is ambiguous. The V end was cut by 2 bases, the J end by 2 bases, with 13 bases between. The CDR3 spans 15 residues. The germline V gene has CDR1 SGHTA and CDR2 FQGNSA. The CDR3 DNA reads TGTGCCAGCAGCTTAACCCCGGCAGAGGCCTACGAGCAGTACTTC. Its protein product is CASSLTPAEAYEQYF.

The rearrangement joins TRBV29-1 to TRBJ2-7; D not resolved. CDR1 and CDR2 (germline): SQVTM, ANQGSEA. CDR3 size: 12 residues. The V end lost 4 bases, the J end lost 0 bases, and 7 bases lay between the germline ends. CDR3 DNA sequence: TGCAGCGTTGGCCAGCCCTCCTACGAGCAGTACTTC. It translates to CSVGQPSYEQYF.

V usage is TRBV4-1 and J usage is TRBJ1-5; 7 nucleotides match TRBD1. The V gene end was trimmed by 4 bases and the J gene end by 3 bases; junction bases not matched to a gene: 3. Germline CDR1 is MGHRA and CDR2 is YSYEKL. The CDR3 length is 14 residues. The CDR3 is CASSPTGNNQPQHF. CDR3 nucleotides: TGCGCCAGCAGCCCGACAGGGAACAATCAGCCCCAGCATTTT.

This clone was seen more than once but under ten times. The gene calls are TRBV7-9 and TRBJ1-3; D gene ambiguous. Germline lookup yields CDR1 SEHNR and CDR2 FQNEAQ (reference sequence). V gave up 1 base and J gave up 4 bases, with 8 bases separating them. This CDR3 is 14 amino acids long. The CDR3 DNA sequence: TGTGCCAGCAGCTTAGACCGTGGGGGAAACACCATATATTTT. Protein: CASSLDRGGNTIYF.

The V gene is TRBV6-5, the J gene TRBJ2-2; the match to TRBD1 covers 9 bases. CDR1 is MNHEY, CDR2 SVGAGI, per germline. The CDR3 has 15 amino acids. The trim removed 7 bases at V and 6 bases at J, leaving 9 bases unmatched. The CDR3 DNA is TGTGCCAGCATTGCCGGGACAGGGAGGGCCGGGGAGCTGTTTTTT. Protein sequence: CASIAGTGRAGELFF.

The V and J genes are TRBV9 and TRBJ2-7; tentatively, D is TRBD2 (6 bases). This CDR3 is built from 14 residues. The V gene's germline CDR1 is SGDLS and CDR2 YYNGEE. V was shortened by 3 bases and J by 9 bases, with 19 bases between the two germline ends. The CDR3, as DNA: TGTGCCAGCAGCGACTACGGAGGGGACTCCCTGCAGTACTTC. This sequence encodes CASSDYGGDSLQYF.

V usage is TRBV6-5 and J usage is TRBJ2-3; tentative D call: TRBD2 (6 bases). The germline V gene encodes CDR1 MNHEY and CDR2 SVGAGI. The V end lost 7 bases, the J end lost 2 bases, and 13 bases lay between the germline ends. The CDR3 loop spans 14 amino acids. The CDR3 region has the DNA TGTGCCAGCATAGTCAGCGGGTACACAGATACGCAGTATTTT. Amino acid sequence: CASIVSGYTDTQYF.